The 15 T cell receptor beta chains in this list originate from one sample, sequenced in a study of cytomegalovirus exposure and HLA in healthy donors. This table comes from immunoSEQ multiplex PCR, and its TCRdb copy is limited to in-frame clones, with some not included. There are around 150,000 clones in the sample; roughly nine tenths occur only once, and 4.5% to 7% lies in the top ten. Material: PBMCs. These receptors all come from a woman aged 25 to 39 in good health and CMV-seronegative.

The J gene is TRBJ2-1, the V gene TRBV13, with TRBD2 matching over 13 bases. With V trimmed by 8 bases and J by 7 bases, 14 bases remained unmatched. This CDR3 comprises 17 residues. CDR1 and CDR2 from the germline V gene are PRHDT and FYEKMQ (reference sequence). The CDR3 is CASLRLAGGLYRNEQFF. CDR3 in DNA: TGTGCCAGCTTGCGACTAGCGGGGGGACTGTACAGGAATGAGCAGTTCTTC.

The rearrangement links TRBV5-4 to TRBJ1-1, with D possibly matching TRBD1 (5 bases). Germline-derived CDR1 and CDR2 are SGHNT and YYREEE (reference sequence). V lost 5 bases and J 4 bases, leaving 15 bases between the germline ends. The CDR3 sequence is 14 residues long. The DNA for the CDR3 is TGTGCCAGCAGGCCCAGCCCTGGGGGCACTGAAGCTTTCTTT. Protein sequence: CASRPSPGGTEAFF.

The CDR3 bases are TGTGCCAGCTCGTCGAAGGACGGCCGGGGTGAAGCTTTCTTT. Its protein is CASSSKDGRGEAFF. The chain uses TRBV18 and TRBJ1-1; no clear D gene. Germline CDR1 KGHSH, CDR2 LQKENI. The CDR3 has 14 amino acids. V lost 6 bases, J lost 7 bases, and 18 bases lay in between.

V is TRBV18 and J is TRBJ2-5; D is ambiguous. This CDR3 has 14 amino acids. From germline, CDR1 is KGHSH and CDR2 LQKENI. The V gene lost 4 bases and the J gene lost 5 bases, with 14 bases spanning the gap. CDR3 bases: TGTGCCAGCTCACGGGCACCCGGGTGGGAGACCCAGTACTTC. Translated, it gives CASSRAPGWETQYF.

The chain employs TRBV7-9 and TRBJ2-5; TRBD1 matches 9 bases. From germline, CDR1 is SEHNR and CDR2 FQNEAQ (reference sequence). The trim removed 6 bases at V and 1 base at J, leaving 0 bases unmatched. The CDR3 covers 13 residues. The CDR3 reads CASRGQGQETQYF. For the CDR3, the DNA is TGTGCCAGCAGGGGACAGGGCCAAGAGACCCAGTACTTC. The full variable domain, in which reference TRBV7-9 and TRBJ2-5 provide the parts outside the CDR3, is DTGVSQNPRHKITKRGQNVTFRCDPISEHNRLYWYRQTLGQGPEFLTYFQNEAQLEKSRLLSDRFSAERPKGSFSTLEIQRTEQGDSAMYLCASRGQGQETQYFGPGTRLLVL.

The rearrangement joins TRBV7-2 to TRBJ1-2; D remains unclear. The CDR3 totals 14 residues. V was pared by 2 bases and J by 4 bases, with 11 bases between. Germline V gene sequence: CDR1 SGHTA, CDR2 FQGNSA. The CDR3 reads CASSLIGFGYGYTF. CDR3 DNA: TGTGCCAGCAGCTTAATCGGGTTTGGCTATGGCTACACCTTC.

This sequence joins TRBV30 and TRBJ2-1; 11 nucleotides align to TRBD1. CDR3 length equals 13 residues. Germline V CDR1 and CDR2: GTSNPN, SVGIG (reference sequence). Germline trimming cut 5 bases from V and 8 bases from J; bases unmatched to any gene: 5. This CDR3 is CAWGTGGIYEQFF. CDR3 DNA: TGTGCCTGGGGGACAGGGGGAATCTATGAGCAGTTCTTC.

The chain is built from TRBV13 and TRBJ2-5, with D uncertain. Germline V CDR1 and CDR2: PRHDT, FYEKMQ (reference sequence). Trimming removed 4 bases from V and 1 base from J, with 10 bases in between. The CDR3 is 14 residues long. The CDR3 region has the DNA TGTGCCAGCAGCTCCGGGCCTCGCCAAGAGACCCAGTACTTC. This codes for CASSSGPRQETQYF.

The rearrangement uses TRBV4-3 and TRBJ2-7, with 8 nucleotides matching TRBD2. The V gene end was trimmed by 1 base and the J gene end by 4 bases; junction bases not matched to a gene: 12. This CDR3 contains 17 residues. Germline V gene lookup returns CDR1 LGHNA and CDR2 YSLEER. The CDR3 spells CASSQGMAGGSSYEQYF. The CDR3 coding sequence is TGCGCCAGCAGCCAAGGGATGGCGGGAGGCTCCTCTTACGAGCAGTACTTC.

This chain joins TRBV15 and TRBJ1-6; 11 positions agree with TRBD1. CDR3 length equals 15 residues. Germline-derived CDR1 and CDR2 are LNHNV and YYDKDF (reference sequence). J was trimmed by 10 bases and V by 5 bases; bases with no gene match: 7. CDR3 DNA sequence: TGTGCCACCAGCTCCCGGGACAGGGGGTTGTCACCCCTCCACTTT. Translated, it gives CATSSRDRGLSPLHF.

The chain links TRBV6-5 to TRBJ2-1; D gene uncertain. Trimming shortened V by 0 bases and J by 4 bases, and 4 bases separated the two germline ends. The length of the CDR3 is 13 residues. The germline gives CDR1 MNHEY, CDR2 SVGAGI. This chain's CDR3 is CASSYSPYNEQFF. The CDR3 nucleotides read TGTGCCAGCAGTTACTCCCCTTACAATGAGCAGTTCTTC.

The V gene is TRBV7-7, the J gene TRBJ1-4, with D unresolved. Germline V gene lookup returns CDR1 SSHAT and CDR2 FNYEAQ (reference sequence). CDR3 size: 13 residues. V was clipped by 0 bases and J by 7 bases, with 6 bases between them. The CDR3 sequence is CASSLAPSEKLFF. CDR3 sequence (DNA): TGTGCCAGCAGCTTAGCCCCGTCTGAAAAACTGTTTTTT. Combining the CDR3 with reference TRBV7-7 and TRBJ1-4 gives the whole variable domain GAGVSQSPRYKVTKRGQDVTLRCDPISSHATLYWYQQALGQGPEFLTYFNYEAQPDKSGLPSDRFSAERPEGSISTLTIQRTEQRDSAMYRCASSLAPSEKLFFGSGTQLSVL.

The rearrangement links TRBV7-9 to TRBJ2-7; D perhaps matches TRBD2 (6 bases). V was clipped by 2 bases and J by 0 bases, with 8 bases between them. Germline CDR1 reads SEHNR; CDR2 reads FQNEAQ (reference sequence). The CDR3 contains 14 residues. The CDR3 bases are TGTGCCAGCAGCTTAACCGGGAGCTCCTACGAGCAGTACTTC. Translating gives CASSLTGSSYEQYF.

This clone was recorded a few times. The genes are TRBV5-4 and TRBJ2-3; a weak D match, TRBD2 (6 bases). V lost 0 bases to trimming and J lost 2 bases, with 13 bases between them. The CDR3 is 16 amino acids. CDR1 and CDR2 (germline): SGHNT, YYREEE (reference sequence). The CDR3 sequence: CASSLAGLGNTDTQYF. The CDR3 nucleotides are TGTGCCAGCAGCTTGGCGGGACTGGGGAACACAGATACGCAGTATTTT.

This chain uses TRBV10-3 with TRBJ2-7, with D perhaps matching TRBD2 (6 bases). The CDR3 length is 12 residues. Trimming took 6 bases from V and 2 from J, leaving 8 bases between them. CDR1 is ENHRY, CDR2 SYGVKD, per germline. The CDR3 nucleotides read TGTGCCATCAGGAGGGAGGCCTACGAGCAGTACTTC. Amino acids: CAIRREAYEQYF.